The clone carrying this TCR beta chain was observed at least ten times. The CDR3 runs to 15 residues. Germline V CDR1 and CDR2: SGHRS, YFSETQ. Trimming stripped 0 bases from V and 3 bases from J, with 9 bases between. TCRdb ran MiXCR on the RT-PCR reads and lists one entry per CDR3 protein. Of more than 600,000 distinct CDR3 sequences in the sample, 11% to 15% were seen once. This receptor was identified in a female donor in good health, serving as a healthy control. This sequence joins TRBV5-1 and TRBJ2-2; D is unresolved. The source material was memory CD4+ T cells from blood. The CDR3 DNA reads as TGCGCCAGCAGCTTGGATGGAACGGACACCGGGGAGCTGTTTTTT. Its protein product is CASSLDGTDTGELFF. Complete variable domain (other parts from reference TRBV5-1 and TRBJ2-2): KAGVTQTPRYLIKTRGQQVTLSCSPISGHRSVSWYQQTPGQGLQFLFEYFSETQRNKGNFPGRFSGRQFSNSRSEMNVSTLELGDSALYLCASSLDGTDTGELFFGEGSRLTVL.